This TCR beta chain was captured in a study of shared clonotypes between healthy human individuals. Original methodology: Junction-only sequences without quality scores were provided by ImmunoSEQ, so filtering was different. Clones were sequenced by immunoSEQ multiplex PCR, and TCRdb holds only the in-frame ones, with some missing. The D gene and trimming were derived from the DNA, and the V and J assignments and clone size from that table. The sample includes about 2.4 million clones, just over 90% of them seen just once. All of the donors resided in Nashville, Tennessee, and each was a Caucasian adult. Turning to this clone: Its antigen is still unknown.

The CDR3 consists of 13 residues. Germline loops: CDR1 MNHEY, CDR2 SMNVEV (reference sequence). V lost 5 bases and J lost 6, with 14 bases in between. Study-level results: Generation probabilities of non-shared clonotypes were lower (relative to those shared by all four donors).

J is TRBJ2-7 and V is TRBV27, with D uncertain. The sequence came from a man aged 18 to 30 in good health. What was sequenced was naive CD4+ T cells sorted from blood. The sample's subset: CD45RA+ positively selected. The DNA of the CDR3 is TGTGCCAGCAGTCCAGCAGGTCTGACCGAGCAGTACTTC. Translating it yields CASSPAGLTEQYF.